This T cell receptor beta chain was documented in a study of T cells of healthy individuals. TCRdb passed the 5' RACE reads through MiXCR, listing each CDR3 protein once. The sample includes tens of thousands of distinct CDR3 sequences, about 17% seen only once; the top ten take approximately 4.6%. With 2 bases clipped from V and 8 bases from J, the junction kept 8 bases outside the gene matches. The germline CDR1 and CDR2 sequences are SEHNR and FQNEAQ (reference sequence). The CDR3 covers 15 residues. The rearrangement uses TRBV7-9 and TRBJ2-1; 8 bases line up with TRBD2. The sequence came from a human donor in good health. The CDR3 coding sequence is TGTGCCAGCAGCTTATTAGGGACTAGGGTCTATGAGCAGTTCTTC. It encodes CASSLLGTRVYEQFF.